This TCR beta chain was recorded in a study of shared clonotypes between healthy human individuals. Clones were sequenced by immunoSEQ multiplex PCR, and TCRdb holds only the in-frame ones, with some missing. Of some 2 million clones listed, 85% to 95% are singletons. This TCR came from a man between 18 and 29 years old in good health. The material sequenced was naive CD4+ T cells sorted from blood. Subset here: CD45RA+ positively selected.

CDR3 region: CASSTTSGQGRSYNSPLHF. The CDR3 DNA sequence: TGTGCCAGTAGTACCACCTCGGGACAGGGGCGCTCCTATAATTCACCCCTCCACTTT. The rearrangement uses TRBV19 and TRBJ1-6; 10 nucleotides agree with TRBD1. Germline V gene lookup returns CDR1 LNHDA and CDR2 SQIVND (reference sequence). V gave up 4 bases and J gave up 0 bases; unmatched junction bases: 9. The CDR3 extends over 19 amino acids.